Reported below is one T cell receptor (beta chain). The sample comes from a study of blood T cell repertoires in COVID-19. Study details: COVID-19 samples collected from the United States, Italy and Spain covered acute and convalescent phases. T cells, B-cell-depleted T cells, or PBMCs provided the cDNA or gDNA that served as material.

The germline CDR1 and CDR2 sequences are MNHEY and SVGEGT. The CDR3 has 15 residues. V lost 2 bases, J lost 4 bases, and 4 bases stayed unmatched. In the source study's methods: From reference gene primer amplification, estimates of nucleated cell counts were derived. This table comes from immunoSEQ multiplex PCR, and its TCRdb copy is limited to in-frame clones, with some not included. V and J calls plus clone size are reproduced from that table; the DNA served to infer D and trimming. The sample records roughly 170,000 clones, roughly nine tenths being singletons. Source material: peripheral blood. The chain combines TRBV6-2 or TRBV6-3 with TRBJ1-1, with TRBD1 matching over 10 bases. The sequence was obtained from a man between 65 and 80 years old with active or convalescent COVID-19. CDR3 bases: TGTGCCAGCAGTTACCAGGGACAGGGGCTCACTGAAGCTTTCTTT. This sequence encodes CASSYQGQGLTEAFF.